The clone carrying this T cell receptor (beta chain) was recorded once. Generated by immunoSEQ multiplex PCR, the TCRdb table keeps only in-frame clones and is missing some. Of around 160,000 clones in the sample, roughly 80% were seen once. These data originate in a study of blood T cell repertoires in COVID-19. On the study more broadly: Some COVID-19 samples were acute and others convalescent; all came from the United States, Italy and Spain.

Material: peripheral blood. This sequence originates from a human donor with acute or convalescent COVID-19. The donor label of this sample is uncertain.

CDR3 coding DNA: TGCGCCAGCAGCCAATCACATAGCAATCAGCCCCAGCATTTT. It is translated as CASSQSHSNQPQHF. The V call is TRBV4-1, the J call TRBJ1-5; no definite D call. The CDR3 is 14 residues long. The germline gives CDR1 MGHRA, CDR2 YSYEKL. V was shortened by 2 bases and J by 0 bases, with 5 bases between the two germline ends.